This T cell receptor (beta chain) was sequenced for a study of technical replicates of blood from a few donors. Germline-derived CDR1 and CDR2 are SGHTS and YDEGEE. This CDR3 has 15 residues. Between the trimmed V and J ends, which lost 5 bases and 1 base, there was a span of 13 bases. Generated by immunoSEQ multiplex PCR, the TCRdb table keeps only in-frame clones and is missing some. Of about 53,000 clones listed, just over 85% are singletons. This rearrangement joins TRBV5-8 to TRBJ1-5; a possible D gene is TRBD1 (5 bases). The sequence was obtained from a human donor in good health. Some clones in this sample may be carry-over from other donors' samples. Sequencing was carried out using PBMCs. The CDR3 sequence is CASREGFRSNQPQHF. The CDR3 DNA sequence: TGTGCCAGCAGGGAGGGGTTCAGAAGCAATCAGCCCCAGCATTTT. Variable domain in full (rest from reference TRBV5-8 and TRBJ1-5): EAGVTQSPTHLIKTRGQQATLRCSPISGHTSVYWYQQALGLGLQFLLWYDEGEERNRGNFPPRFSGRQFPNYSSELNVNALELEDSALYLCASREGFRSNQPQHFGDGTRLSIL.